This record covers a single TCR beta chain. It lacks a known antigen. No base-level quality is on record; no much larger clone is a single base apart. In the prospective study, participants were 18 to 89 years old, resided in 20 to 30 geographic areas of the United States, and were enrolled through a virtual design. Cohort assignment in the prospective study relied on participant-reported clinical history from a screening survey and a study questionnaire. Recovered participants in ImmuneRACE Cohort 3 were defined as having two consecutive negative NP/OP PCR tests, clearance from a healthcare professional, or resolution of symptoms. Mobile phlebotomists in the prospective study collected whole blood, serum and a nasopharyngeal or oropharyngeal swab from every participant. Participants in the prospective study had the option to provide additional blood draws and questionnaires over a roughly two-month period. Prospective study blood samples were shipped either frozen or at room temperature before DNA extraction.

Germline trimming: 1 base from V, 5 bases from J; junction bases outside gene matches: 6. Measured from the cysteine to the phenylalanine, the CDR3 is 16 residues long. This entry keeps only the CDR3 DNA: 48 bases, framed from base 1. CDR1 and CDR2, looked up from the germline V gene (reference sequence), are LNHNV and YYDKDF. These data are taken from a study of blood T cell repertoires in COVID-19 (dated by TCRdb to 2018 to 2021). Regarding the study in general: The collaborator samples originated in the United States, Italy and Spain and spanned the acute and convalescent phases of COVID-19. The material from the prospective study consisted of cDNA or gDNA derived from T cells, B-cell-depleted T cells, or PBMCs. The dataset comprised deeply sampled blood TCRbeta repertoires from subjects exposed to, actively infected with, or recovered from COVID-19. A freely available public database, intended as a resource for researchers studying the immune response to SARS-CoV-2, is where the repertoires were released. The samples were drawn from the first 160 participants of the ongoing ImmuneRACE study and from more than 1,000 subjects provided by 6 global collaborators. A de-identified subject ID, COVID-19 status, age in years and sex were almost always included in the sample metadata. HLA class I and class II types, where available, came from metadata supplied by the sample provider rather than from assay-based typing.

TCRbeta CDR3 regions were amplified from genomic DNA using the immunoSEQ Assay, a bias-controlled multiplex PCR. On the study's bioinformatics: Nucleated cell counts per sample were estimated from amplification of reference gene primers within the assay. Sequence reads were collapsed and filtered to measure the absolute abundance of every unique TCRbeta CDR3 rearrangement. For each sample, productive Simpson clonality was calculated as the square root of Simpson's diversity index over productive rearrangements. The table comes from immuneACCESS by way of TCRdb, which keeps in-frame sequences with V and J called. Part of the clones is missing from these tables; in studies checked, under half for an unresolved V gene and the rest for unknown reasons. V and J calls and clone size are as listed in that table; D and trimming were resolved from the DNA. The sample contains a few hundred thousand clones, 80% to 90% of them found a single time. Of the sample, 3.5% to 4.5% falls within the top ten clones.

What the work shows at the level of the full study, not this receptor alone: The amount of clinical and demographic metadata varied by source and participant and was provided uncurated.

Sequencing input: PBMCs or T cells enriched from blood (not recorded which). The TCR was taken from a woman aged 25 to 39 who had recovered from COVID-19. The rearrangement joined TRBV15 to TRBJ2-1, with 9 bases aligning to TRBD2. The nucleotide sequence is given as TGTGCCACCAGCAGAGGAGCGGGAGGTAATAACAATGAGCAGTTCTTC. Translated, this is CATSRGAGGNNNEQFF.